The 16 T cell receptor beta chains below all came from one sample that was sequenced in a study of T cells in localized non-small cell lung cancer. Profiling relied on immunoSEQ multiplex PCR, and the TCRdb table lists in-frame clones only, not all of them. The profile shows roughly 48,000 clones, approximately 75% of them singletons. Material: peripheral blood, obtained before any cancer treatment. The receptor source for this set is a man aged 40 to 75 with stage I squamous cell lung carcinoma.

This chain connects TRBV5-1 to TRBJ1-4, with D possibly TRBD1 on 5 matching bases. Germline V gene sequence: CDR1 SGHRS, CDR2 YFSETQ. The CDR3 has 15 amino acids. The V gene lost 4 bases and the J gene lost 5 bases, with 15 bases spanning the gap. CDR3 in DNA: TGCGCCAGCAGCCGCGTTCAGGGAGGAAATGAAAAACTGTTTTTT. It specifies CASSRVQGGNEKLFF.

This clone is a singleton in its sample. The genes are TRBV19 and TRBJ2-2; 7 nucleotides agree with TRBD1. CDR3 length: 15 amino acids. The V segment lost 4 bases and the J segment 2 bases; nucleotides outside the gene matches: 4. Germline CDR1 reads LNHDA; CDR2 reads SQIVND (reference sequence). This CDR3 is CASSTGQINTGELFF. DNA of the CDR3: TGTGCCAGTAGTACGGGACAGATCAACACCGGGGAGCTGTTTTTT.

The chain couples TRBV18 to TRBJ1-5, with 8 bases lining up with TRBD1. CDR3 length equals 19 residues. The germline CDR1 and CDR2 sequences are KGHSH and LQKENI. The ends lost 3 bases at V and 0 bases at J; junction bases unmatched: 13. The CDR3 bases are TGTGCCAGCTCACCCACCCGCGCGGGACAGGCGTATAGCAATCAGCCCCAGCATTTT. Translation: CASSPTRAGQAYSNQPQHF. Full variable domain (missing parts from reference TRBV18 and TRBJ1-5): NAGVMQNPRHLVRRRGQEARLRCSPMKGHSHVYWYRQLPEEGLKFMVYLQKENIIDESGMPKERFSAEFPKEGPSILRIQQVVRGDSAAYFCASSPTRAGQAYSNQPQHFGDGTRLSIL.

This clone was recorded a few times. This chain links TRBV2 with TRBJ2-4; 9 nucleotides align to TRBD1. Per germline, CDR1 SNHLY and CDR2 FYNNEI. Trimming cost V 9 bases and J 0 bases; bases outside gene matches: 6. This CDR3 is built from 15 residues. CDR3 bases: TGTGCCAGTACAGGGGGCTCCTTAGCCAAAAACATTCAGTACTTC. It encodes CASTGGSLAKNIQYF. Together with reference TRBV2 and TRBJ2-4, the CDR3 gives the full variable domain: EPEVTQTPSHQVTQMGQEVILRCVPISNHLYFYWYRQILGQKVEFLVSFYNNEISEKSEIFDDQFSVERPDGSNFTLKIRSTKLEDSAMYFCASTGGSLAKNIQYFGAGTRLSVL.

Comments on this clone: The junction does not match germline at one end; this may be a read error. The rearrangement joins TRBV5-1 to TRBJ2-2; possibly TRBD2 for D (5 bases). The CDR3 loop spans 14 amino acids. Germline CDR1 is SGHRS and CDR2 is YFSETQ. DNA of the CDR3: TGCGCCAGCAGCTTGGCTCCTGAAACCGGGAAGCTGTTTTTT. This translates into CASSLAPETGKLFF.

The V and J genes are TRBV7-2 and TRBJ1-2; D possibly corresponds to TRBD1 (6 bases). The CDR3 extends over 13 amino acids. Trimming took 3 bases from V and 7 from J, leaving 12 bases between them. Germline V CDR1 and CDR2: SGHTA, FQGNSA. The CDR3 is CASSLGAAGGYTF. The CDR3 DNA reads TGTGCCAGCAGCTTGGGGGCGGCGGGTGGCTACACCTTC.

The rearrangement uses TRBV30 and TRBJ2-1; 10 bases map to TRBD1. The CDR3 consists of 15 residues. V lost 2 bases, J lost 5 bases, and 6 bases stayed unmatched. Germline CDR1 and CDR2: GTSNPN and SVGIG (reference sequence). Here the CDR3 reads CAWSLPDRGHNEQFF. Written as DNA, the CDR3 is TGTGCCTGGAGTCTGCCCGACAGGGGGCACAATGAGCAGTTCTTC.

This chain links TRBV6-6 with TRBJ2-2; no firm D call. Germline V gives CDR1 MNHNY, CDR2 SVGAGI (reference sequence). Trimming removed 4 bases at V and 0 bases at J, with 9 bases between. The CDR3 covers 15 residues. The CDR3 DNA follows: TGTGCCAGCAGTTCGGCGAGCGCGAACACCGGGGAGCTGTTTTTT. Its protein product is CASSSASANTGELFF.

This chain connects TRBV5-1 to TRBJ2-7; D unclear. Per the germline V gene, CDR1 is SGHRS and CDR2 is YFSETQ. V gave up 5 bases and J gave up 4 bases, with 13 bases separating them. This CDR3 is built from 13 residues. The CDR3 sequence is CASSSQGAYEQYF. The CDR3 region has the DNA TGCGCCAGCAGTTCTCAAGGTGCGTACGAGCAGTACTTC.

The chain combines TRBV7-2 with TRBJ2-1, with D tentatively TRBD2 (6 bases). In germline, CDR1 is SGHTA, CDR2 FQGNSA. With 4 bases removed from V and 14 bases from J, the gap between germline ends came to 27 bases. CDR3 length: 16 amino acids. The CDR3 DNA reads TGTGCCAGCAGCTCAAGCTATATTACCGGGACTCAAACGAAGTTCTTC. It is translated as CASSSSYITGTQTKFF.

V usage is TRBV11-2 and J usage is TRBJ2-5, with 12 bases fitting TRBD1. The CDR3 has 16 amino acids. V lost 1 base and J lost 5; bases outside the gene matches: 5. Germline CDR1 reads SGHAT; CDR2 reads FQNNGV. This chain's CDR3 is CASSLGGQGAWETQYF. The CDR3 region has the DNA TGTGCCAGCAGCTTAGGGGGACAGGGGGCTTGGGAGACCCAGTACTTC. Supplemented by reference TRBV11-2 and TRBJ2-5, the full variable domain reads EAGVAQSPRYKIIEKRQSVAFWCNPISGHATLYWYQQILGQGPKLLIQFQNNGVVDDSQLPKDRFSAERLKGVDSTLKIQPAKLEDSAVYLCASSLGGQGAWETQYFGPGTRLLVL.

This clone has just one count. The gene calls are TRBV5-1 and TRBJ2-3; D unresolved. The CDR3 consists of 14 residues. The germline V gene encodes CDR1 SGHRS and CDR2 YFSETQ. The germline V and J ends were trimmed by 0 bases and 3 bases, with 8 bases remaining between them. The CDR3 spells CASSLASGTDTQYF. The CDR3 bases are TGCGCCAGCAGCTTGGCCTCTGGGACAGATACGCAGTATTTT.

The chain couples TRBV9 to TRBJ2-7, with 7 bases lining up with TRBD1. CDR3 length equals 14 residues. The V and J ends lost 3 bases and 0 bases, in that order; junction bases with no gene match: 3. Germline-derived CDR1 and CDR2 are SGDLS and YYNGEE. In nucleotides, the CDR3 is TGTGCCAGCAGCGAGGGACAGAGCTCCTACGAGCAGTACTTC. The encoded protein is CASSEGQSSYEQYF.

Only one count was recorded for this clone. The CDR3 reads CASCTGTYEQYF. The CDR3, as DNA: TGTGCCAGCTGTACGGGGACCTACGAGCAGTACTTC. The rearrangement uses TRBV2 and TRBJ2-7; D possibly corresponds to TRBD2 (5 bases). Trimming took off 8 bases at V and 2 bases at J, with 10 bases between the two ends. Germline V gene data show CDR1 as SNHLY and CDR2 as FYNNEI. This CDR3 has 12 residues. The variable domain in full, completed from reference TRBV2 and TRBJ2-7, reads EPEVTQTPSHQVTQMGQEVILRCVPISNHLYFYWYRQILGQKVEFLVSFYNNEISEKSEIFDDQFSVERPDGSNFTLKIRSTKLEDSAMYFCASCTGTYEQYFGPGTRLTVT.

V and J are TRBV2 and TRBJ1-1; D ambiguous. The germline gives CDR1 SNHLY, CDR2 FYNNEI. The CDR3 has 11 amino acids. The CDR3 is CGGKVQTEAFF. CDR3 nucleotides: TGTGGAGGAAAGGTGCAGACTGAAGCTTTCTTT.

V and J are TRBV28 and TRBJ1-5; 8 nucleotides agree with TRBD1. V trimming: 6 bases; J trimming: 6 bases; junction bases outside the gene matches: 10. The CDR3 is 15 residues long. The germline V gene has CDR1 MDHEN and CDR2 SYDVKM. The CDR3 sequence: CASRSQGAGGQPQHF. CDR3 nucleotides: TGTGCCAGCAGATCGCAGGGGGCTGGTGGTCAGCCCCAGCATTTT.